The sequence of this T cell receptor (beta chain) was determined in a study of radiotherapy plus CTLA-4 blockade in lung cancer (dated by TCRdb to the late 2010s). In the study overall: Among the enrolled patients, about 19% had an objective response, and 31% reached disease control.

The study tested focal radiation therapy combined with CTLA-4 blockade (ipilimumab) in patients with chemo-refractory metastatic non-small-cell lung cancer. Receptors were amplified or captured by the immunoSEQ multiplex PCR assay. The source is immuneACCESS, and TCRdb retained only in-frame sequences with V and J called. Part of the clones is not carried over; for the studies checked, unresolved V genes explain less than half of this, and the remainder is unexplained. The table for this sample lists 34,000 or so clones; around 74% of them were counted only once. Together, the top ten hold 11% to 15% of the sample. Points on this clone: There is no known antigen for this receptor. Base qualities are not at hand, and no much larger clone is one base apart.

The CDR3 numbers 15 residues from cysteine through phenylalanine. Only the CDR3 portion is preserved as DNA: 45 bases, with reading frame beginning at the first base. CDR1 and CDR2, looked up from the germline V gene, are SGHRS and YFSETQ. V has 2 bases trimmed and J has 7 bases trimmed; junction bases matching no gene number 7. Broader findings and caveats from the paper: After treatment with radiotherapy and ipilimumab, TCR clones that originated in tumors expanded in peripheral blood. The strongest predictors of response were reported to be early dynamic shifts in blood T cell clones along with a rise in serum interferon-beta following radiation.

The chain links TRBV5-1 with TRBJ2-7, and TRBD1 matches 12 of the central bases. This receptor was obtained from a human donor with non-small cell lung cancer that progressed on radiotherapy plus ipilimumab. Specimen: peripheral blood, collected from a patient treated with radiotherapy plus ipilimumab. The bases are TGCGCCAGCAGCTTCCGGGACAGGGGGCAAGGGGAGCAGTACTTC. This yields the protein CASSFRDRGQGEQYF.